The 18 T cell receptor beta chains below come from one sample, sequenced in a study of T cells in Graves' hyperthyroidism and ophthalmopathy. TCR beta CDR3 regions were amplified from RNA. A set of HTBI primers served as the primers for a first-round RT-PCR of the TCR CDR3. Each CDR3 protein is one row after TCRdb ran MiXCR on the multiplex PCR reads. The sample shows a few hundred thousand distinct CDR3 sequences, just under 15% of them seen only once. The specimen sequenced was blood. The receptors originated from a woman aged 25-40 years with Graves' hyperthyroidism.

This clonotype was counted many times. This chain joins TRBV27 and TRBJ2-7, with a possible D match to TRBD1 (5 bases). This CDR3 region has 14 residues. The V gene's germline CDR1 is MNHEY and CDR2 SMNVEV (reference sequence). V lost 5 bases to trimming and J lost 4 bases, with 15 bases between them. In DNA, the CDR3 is TGTGCCAGCAGTACAATTAGTCCAGGGTACGAGCAGTACTTC. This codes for CASSTISPGYEQYF.

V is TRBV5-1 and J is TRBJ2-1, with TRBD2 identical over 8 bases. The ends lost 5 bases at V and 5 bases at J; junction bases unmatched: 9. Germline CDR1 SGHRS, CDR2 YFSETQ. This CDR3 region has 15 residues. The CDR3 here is CASRTNSGINNEQFF. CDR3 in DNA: TGCGCCAGCAGGACCAATAGCGGGATTAACAATGAGCAGTTCTTC.

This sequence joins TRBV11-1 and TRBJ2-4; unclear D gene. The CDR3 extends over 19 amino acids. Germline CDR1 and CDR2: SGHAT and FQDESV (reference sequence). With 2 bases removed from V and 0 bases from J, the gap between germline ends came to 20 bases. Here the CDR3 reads CASSLRERSFTPAKNIQYF. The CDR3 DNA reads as TGTGCCAGCAGCTTACGCGAGCGATCGTTTACTCCAGCCAAAAACATTCAGTACTTC.

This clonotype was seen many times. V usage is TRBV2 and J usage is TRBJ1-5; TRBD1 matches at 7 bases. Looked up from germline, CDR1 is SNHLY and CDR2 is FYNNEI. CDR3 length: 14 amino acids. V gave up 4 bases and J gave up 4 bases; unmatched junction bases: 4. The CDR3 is CASSGQGGNQPQHF. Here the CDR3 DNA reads TGTGCCAGCAGTGGGCAGGGGGGGAATCAGCCCCAGCATTTT.

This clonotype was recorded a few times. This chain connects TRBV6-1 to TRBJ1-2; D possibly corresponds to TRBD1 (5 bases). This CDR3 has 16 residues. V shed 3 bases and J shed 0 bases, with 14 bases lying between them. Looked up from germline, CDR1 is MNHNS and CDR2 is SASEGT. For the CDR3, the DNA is TGTGCCAGCAGTGAGGAAGGGACGGTAGCTAACTATGGCTACACCTTC. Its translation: CASSEEGTVANYGYTF.

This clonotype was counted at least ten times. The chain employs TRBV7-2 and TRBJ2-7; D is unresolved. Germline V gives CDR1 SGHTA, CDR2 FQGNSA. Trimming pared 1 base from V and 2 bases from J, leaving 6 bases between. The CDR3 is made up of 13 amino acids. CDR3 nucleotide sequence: TGTGCCAGCAGCTTAGTCAGAGCCTACGAGCAGTACTTC. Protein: CASSLVRAYEQYF. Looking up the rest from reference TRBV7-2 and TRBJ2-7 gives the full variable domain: GAGVSQSPSNKVTEKGKDVELRCDPISGHTALYWYRQSLGQGLEFLIYFQGNSAPDKSGLPSDRFSAERTGGSVSTLTIQRTQQEDSAVYLCASSLVRAYEQYFGPGTRLTVT.

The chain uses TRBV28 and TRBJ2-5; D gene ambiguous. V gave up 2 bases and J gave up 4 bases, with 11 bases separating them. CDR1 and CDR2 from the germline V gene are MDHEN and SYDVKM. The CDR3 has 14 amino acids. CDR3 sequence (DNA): TGTGCCAGCAGTTTAATGGGGAACGGAGAGACCCAGTACTTC. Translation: CASSLMGNGETQYF.

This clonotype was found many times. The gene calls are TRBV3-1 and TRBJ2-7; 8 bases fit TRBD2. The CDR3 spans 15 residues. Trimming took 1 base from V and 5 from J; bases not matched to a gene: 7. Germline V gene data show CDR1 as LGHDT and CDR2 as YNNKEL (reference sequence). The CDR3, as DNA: TGTGCCAGCAGCCAAGCCTCGGATAGCGGGAACGAGCAGTACTTC. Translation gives CASSQASDSGNEQYF.

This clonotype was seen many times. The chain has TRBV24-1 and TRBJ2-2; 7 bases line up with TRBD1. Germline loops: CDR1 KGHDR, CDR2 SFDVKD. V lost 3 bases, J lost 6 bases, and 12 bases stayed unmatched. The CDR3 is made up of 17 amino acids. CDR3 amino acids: CATSDEGGRGVPGELFF. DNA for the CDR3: TGTGCCACCAGTGATGAAGGGGGCAGAGGAGTTCCCGGGGAGCTGTTTTTT.

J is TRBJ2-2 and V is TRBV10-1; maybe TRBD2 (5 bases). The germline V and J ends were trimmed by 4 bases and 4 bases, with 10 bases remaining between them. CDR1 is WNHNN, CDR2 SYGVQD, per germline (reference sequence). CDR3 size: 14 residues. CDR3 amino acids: CASSATGSTGELFF. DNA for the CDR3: TGCGCCAGCAGTGCGACGGGGAGCACCGGGGAGCTGTTTTTT.

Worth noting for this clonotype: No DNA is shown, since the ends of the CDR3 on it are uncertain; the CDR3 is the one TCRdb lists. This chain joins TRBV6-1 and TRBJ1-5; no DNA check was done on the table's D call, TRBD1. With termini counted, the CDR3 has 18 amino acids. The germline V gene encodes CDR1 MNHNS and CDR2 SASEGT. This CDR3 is CASSAWGSGQGSGQPQHF.

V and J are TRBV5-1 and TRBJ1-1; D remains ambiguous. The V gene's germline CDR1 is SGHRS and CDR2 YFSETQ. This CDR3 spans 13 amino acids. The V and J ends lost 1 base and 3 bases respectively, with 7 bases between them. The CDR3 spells CASSLSSDTEAFF. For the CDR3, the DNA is TGCGCCAGCAGCTTGTCGTCGGACACTGAAGCTTTCTTT.

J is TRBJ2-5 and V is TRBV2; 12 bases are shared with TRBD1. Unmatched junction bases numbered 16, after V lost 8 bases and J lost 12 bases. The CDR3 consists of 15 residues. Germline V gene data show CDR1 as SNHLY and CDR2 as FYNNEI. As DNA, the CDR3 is TGTGCCAGCGGGGAAACCGGGACAGGGGGCCCCAGTGAGTACTTC. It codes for CASGETGTGGPSEYF.

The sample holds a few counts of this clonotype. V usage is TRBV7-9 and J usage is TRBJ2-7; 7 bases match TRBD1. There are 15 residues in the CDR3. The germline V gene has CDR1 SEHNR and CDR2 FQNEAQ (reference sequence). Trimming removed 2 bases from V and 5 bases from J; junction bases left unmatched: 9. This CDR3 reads CASSLIPGTVHEQYF. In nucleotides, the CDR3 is TGTGCCAGCAGCTTAATTCCTGGGACAGTTCACGAGCAGTACTTC.

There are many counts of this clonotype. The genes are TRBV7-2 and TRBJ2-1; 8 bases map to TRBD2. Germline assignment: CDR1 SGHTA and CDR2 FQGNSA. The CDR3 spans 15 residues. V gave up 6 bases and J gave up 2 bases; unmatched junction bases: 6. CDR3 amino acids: CASRPTGGAYNEQFF. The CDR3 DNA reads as TGTGCCAGCAGACCGACGGGGGGGGCCTACAATGAGCAGTTCTTC.

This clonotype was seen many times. The CDR3 DNA reads TGTGCCAGCAGTTTCACCCAGGCGCAGTATTTT. The encoded protein is CASSFTQAQYF. V and J are TRBV12-3 or TRBV12-4 and TRBJ2-3; D is ambiguous. V was trimmed by 3 bases and J by 10 bases, leaving 8 bases between them. CDR3 length equals 11 residues.

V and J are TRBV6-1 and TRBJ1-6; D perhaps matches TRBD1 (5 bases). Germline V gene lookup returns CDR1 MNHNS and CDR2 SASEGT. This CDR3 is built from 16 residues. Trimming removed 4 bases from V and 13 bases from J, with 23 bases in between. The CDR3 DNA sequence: TGTGCCAGCAGTGGCATGGTGCATGGGACCGACCGGCCCCTCCACTTT. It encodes CASSGMVHGTDRPLHF.

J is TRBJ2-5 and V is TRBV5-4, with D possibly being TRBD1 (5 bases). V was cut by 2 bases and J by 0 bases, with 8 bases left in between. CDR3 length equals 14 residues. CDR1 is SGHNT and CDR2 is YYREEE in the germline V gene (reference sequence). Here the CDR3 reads CASSLQAYQETQYF. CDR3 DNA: TGTGCCAGCAGCTTACAGGCTTACCAAGAGACCCAGTACTTC.